This T cell receptor beta chain was found in a study of blood T cell repertoires in COVID-19. At the level of the study: Some COVID-19 samples were acute and others convalescent; all came from the United States, Italy and Spain.

TCRdb keeps only in-frame clones here, not all; method: immunoSEQ multiplex PCR. Of hundreds of thousands of clones in the sample, 85% to 90% were seen once. A single count supports this clone. There are 16 residues in the CDR3. Germline V lookup: CDR1 SGHVS, CDR2 FNYEAQ. Germline trimming cut 1 base from V and 4 bases from J; bases unmatched to any gene: 5. Enrollees, about 18 to 89 years old, lived in 24 US areas. Cohort assignment relied on participant-reported clinical history. The receptor comes from a woman aged 18 to 35 with acute COVID-19. Sequenced: PBMCs or T cells enriched from blood (not recorded which). The chain combines TRBV7-6 with TRBJ2-1, with TRBD1 identical over 9 bases. The CDR3, as DNA: TGTGCCAGCAGCTTAGGGACCGGGACAGGGTACAATGAGCAGTTCTTC. Translating it yields CASSLGTGTGYNEQFF.